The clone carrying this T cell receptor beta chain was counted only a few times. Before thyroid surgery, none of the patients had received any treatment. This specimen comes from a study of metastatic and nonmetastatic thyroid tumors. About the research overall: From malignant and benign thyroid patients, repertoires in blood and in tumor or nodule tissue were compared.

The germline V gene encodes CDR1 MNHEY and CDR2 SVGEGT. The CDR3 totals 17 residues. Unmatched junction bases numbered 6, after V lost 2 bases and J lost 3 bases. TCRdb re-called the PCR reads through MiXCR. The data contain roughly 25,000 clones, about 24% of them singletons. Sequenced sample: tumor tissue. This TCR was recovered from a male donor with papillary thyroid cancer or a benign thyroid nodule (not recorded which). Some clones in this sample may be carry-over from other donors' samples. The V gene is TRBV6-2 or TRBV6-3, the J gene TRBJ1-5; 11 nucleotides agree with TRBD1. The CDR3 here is CASSYKGTGGSNQPQHF. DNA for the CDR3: TGTGCCAGCAGTTACAAGGGGACAGGGGGGTCCAATCAGCCCCAGCATTTT.